A selection of T cell receptor beta chains follows, all from one sample in a study of STAT5B mutations in CD4+ large granular lymphocyte leukemia. Measured with immunoSEQ multiplex PCR; TCRdb has only the in-frame clones, and not every one. The sample has 35,000 to 40,000 clones; around 80% are singletons. Sequenced input: CD4+ T cells from blood buffy coats. Every receptor here comes from a human donor in good health. Both conserved end residues are part of each CDR3. Fields, in order: clone size, V gene, D gene, J gene, CDR3 length, CDR3 DNA, CDR3 protein. A D gene is named only where the DNA matches it firmly. Where a row states a size, it is once, few, many or the class of an expanded clone; other rows omit it.

-	TRBV7-8	-	TRBJ1-2	13	TGTGCCAGCAGCTTAGGTCAGGAAGACGGCTACACCTTC	CASSLGQEDGYTF
-	TRBV2	-	TRBJ2-1	15	TGTGCCAGTCTCCAGATCCCACAGGGATACAATGAGCAGTTCTTC	CASLQIPQGYNEQFF
once	TRBV30	-	TRBJ2-1	14	TGTGCCTGGAAACAGGGACCCTCCTACAATGAGCAGTTCTTC	CAWKQGPSYNEQFF
once	TRBV11-3	-	TRBJ2-1	15	TGTGCCAGCAGCCCGGGCGCTGTAAATGGGAATGAGCAGTTCTTC	CASSPGAVNGNEQFF
-	TRBV14	-	TRBJ2-1	15	TGTGCCAGCAGCAACCGGGCCAACTCCTACAATGAGCAGTTCTTC	CASSNRANSYNEQFF
-	TRBV7-2	-	TRBJ2-3	17	TGTGCCAGCAGCCCCAACCACCCGGGACTCCTCACAGATACGCAGTATTTT	CASSPNHPGLLTDTQYF
-	TRBV5-6	TRBD1	TRBJ1-2	14	TGTGCCAGCAGTACAGGGGGTGTTCCTTGGGGCTACACCTTC	CASSTGGVPWGYTF
-	TRBV7-9	-	TRBJ1-1	13	TGTGCCAGCAGCTTATTAGGGGACACTGAAGCTTTCTTT	CASSLLGDTEAFF
few	TRBV9	-	TRBJ2-5	13	TGTGCCAGCAGCGAGGACAGCCTAGAGACCCAGTACTTC	CASSEDSLETQYF
-	TRBV30	-	TRBJ1-4	15	TGTGCCTGGAGTGTGGTAGTCCCACTTAATGAAAAACTGTTTTTT	CAWSVVVPLNEKLFF
-	TRBV6-1	TRBD1	TRBJ2-7	15	TGTGCCAGCAGTGAAGGTATGGGGACAGGCTACGAGCAGTACTTC	CASSEGMGTGYEQYF
-	TRBV5-1	TRBD1	TRBJ2-7	13	TGCGCCAGCAGCCCAGTGGACAGGGGTGAGCAGTACTTC	CASSPVDRGEQYF
once	TRBV6-1	TRBD1	TRBJ2-5	14	TGTGCCAGCAGTCCGGGACAGTCTTGGGAGACCCAGTACTTC	CASSPGQSWETQYF
-	TRBV9	TRBD1	TRBJ1-2	15	TGTGCCAGCAGCGTGACGATAGGGGGCGACTATGGCTACACCTTC	CASSVTIGGDYGYTF
-	TRBV10-1	-	TRBJ1-5	20	TGCGCCAGCAGTGAGCCCAATTTTAATGTCGATGTCTATAGCAATCAGCCCCAGCATTTT	CASSEPNFNVDVYSNQPQHF
-	TRBV30	-	TRBJ2-6	14	TGTGCCTGGAGTGTGACAGACGGGGCCAACGTCCTGACTTTC	CAWSVTDGANVLTF
-	TRBV2	-	TRBJ1-3	13	TGTGCCAGCAGCCGGGACTCCAGAAACACCATATATTTT	CASSRDSRNTIYF
-	TRBV7-7	TRBD2	TRBJ2-3	16	TGTGCTAGCAGTCCGACTAGCGGGGCTAGCACAGATACGCAGTATTTT	CASSPTSGASTDTQYF
-	TRBV30	-	TRBJ2-5	15	TGTGCCTGGAGTGTACTGGGGTTAACCCAAGAGACCCAGTACTTC	CAWSVLGLTQETQYF
-	TRBV18	-	TRBJ2-7	15	TGTGCCAGCTCACCTAGTGTAAGTAACAACTACGAGCAGTACTTC	CASSPSVSNNYEQYF
-	TRBV7-9	TRBD1	TRBJ1-3	18	TGTGCCAGCAGCTTAGCGGCCGGGACAGGGGACTCTGGAAACACCATATATTTT	CASSLAAGTGDSGNTIYF
few	TRBV6-6	-	TRBJ1-4	14	TGTGCCAGCACCCAAGGGGGTTTGTATGAAAAACTGTTTTTT	CASTQGGLYEKLFF
once	TRBV6-6	-	TRBJ1-5	16	TGTGCCAGCAGTTACTCTCTCGGACAGAATTATAGGCCCCAGCATTTT	CASSYSLGQNYRPQHF
few	TRBV7-9	-	TRBJ1-4	14	TGTGCCAGCAGCGAACAGGGTGTGGGTGAAAAACTGTTTTTT	CASSEQGVGEKLFF
-	TRBV5-1	-	TRBJ2-3	15	TGCGCCAGCAGCTTGATCCAGGGTAGCACAGATACGCAGTATTTT	CASSLIQGSTDTQYF
-	TRBV2	-	TRBJ2-4	14	TGTGCCAGCAGGGGGACTCTAGCCAAAAACATTCAGTACTTC	CASRGTLAKNIQYF
-	TRBV2	TRBD1	TRBJ2-1	13	TGTGCCAGCAGTGCACTCGGACAGGGGGCTAAGTTCTTC	CASSALGQGAKFF
-	TRBV6-5	TRBD1	TRBJ2-7	14	TGTGCCAGCAGACGGGGACAGGGTCACTACGAGCAGTACTTC	CASRRGQGHYEQYF
-	TRBV5-6	-	TRBJ2-7	14	TGTGCCAGCAGCACAGGGACCCCCGGCTACGAGCAGTACTTC	CASSTGTPGYEQYF
-	TRBV7-2	TRBD2	TRBJ2-1	13	TGTGCCAGCAGTCCGACTAGCGACAATGAGCAGTTCTTC	CASSPTSDNEQFF
-	TRBV7-7	-	TRBJ2-1	15	TGTGCCAGCAGCCCAGGGATTAGCTCCTACAATGAGCAGTTCTTC	CASSPGISSYNEQFF
-	TRBV28	TRBD2	TRBJ2-5	14	TGTGCCTCGGGGGGTTCAACACCGTGGGAGACCCAGTACTTC	CASGGSTPWETQYF
-	TRBV10-1	TRBD1	TRBJ2-3	16	TGCGCCAGCAGTGAGTCGCGGACAGGGGGCACAGATACGCAGTATTTT	CASSESRTGGTDTQYF
-	TRBV27	TRBD2	TRBJ2-5	18	TGTGCCAGCAGTGAGGGACTAGCGGGGACTCCGTCCCGGGAGACCCAGTACTTC	CASSEGLAGTPSRETQYF
-	TRBV18	TRBD1	TRBJ2-7	15	TGTGCCAGCTCACCCGGGACAGGGAGGACCTACGAGCAGTACTTC	CASSPGTGRTYEQYF
-	TRBV7-8	-	TRBJ2-7	15	TGTGCCAGCAGCTTAGTCGCTCTCTCTAGAACCGAGCAGTACTTC	CASSLVALSRTEQYF
once	TRBV5-1	TRBD2	TRBJ2-5	14	TGCGCCAGCAGCTACAGCGGGGACCAAGAGACCCAGTACTTC	CASSYSGDQETQYF
-	TRBV5-1	-	TRBJ1-5	15	TGCGCCAGCAGCTTGGCCGGGGGTAGCAATCAGCCCCAGCATTTT	CASSLAGGSNQPQHF
-	TRBV6-5	TRBD2	TRBJ2-1	15	TGTGCCAGCAGTTACAGCGGGAGCTCCTACAATGAGCAGTTCTTC	CASSYSGSSYNEQFF